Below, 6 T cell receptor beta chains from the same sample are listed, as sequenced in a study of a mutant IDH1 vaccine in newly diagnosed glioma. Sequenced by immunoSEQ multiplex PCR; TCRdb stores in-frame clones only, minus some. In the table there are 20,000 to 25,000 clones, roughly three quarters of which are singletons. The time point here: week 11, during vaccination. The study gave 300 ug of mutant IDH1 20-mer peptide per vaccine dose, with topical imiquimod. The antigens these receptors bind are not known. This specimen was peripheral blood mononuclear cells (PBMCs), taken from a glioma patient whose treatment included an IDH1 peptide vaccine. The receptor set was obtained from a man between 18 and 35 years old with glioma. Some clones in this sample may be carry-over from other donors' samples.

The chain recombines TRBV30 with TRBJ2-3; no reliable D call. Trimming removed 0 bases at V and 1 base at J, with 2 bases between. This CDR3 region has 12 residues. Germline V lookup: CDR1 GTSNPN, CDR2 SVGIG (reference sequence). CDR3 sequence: CAWSVGTDTQYF. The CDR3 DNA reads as TGTGCCTGGAGTGTCGGCACAGATACGCAGTATTTT. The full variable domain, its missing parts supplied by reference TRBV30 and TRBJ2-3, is SQTIHQWPATLVQPVGSPLSLECTVEGTSNPNLYWYRQAAGRGLQLLFYSVGIGQISSEVPQNLSASRPQDRQFILSSKKLLLSDSGFYLCAWSVGTDTQYFGPGTRLTVL.

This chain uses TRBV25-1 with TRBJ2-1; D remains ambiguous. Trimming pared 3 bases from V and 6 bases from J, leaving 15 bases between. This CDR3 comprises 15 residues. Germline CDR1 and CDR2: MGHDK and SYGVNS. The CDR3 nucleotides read TGTGCCAGCAGTGATGGCCCTAGAATCTTCAATGAGCAGTTCTTC. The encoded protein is CASSDGPRIFNEQFF.

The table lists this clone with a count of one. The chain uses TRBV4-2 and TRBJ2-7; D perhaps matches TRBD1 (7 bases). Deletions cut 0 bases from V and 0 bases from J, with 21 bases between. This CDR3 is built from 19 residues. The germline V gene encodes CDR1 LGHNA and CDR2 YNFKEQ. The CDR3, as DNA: TGTGCCAGCAGCCAAGATCCCGGCAGGGGGGATTATAGCTCCTACGAGCAGTACTTC. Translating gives CASSQDPGRGDYSSYEQYF.

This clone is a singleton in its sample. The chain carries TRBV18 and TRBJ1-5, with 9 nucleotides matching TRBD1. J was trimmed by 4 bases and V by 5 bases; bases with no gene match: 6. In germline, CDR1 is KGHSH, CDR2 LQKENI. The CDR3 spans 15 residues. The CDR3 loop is CASSTGTGSNQPQHF. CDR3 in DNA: TGTGCCAGCTCAACCGGGACAGGGAGTAATCAGCCCCAGCATTTT.

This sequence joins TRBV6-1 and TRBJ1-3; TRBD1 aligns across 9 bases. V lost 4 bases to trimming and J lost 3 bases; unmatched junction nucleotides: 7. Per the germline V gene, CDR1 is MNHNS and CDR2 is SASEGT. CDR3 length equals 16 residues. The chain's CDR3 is CASSGVKTGGGNTIYF. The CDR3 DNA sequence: TGTGCCAGCAGTGGGGTGAAGACAGGGGGTGGAAACACCATATATTTT.

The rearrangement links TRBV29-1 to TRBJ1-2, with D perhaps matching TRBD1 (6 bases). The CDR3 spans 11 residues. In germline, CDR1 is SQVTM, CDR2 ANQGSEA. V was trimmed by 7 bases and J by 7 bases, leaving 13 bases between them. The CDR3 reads CSALVGGGYTF. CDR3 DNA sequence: TGCAGCGCCCTCGTAGGGGGTGGCTACACCTTC.